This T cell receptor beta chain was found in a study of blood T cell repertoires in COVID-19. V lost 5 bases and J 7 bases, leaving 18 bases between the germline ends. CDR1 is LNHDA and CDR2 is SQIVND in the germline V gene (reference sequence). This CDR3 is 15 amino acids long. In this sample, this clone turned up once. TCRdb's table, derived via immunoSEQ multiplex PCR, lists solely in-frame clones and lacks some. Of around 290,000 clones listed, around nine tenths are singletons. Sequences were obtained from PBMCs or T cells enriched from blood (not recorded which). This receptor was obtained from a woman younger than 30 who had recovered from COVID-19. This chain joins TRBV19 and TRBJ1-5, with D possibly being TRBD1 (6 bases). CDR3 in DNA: TGTGCCAGTAGTCCGGGACACGGGGACATCCAGCCCCAGCATTTT. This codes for CASSPGHGDIQPQHF.